This T cell receptor (beta chain) was obtained from a study of CD8+CD57+ T cells in acquired aplastic anemia. Study overall: The study obtained an average of roughly 2.9 ug of DNA from sorted CD4+ and CD8+ cells.

Trimming cost V 3 bases and J 12 bases, with 15 bases left between them. CDR1 is SGHVS, CDR2 FQNEAQ, per germline. CDR3 size: 13 residues. Genomic DNA provided the template from which TCR beta VDJ and CDR3 profiles were obtained. TCRdb redid the calling of the reads with MiXCR, one entry per CDR3 protein. The top ten hold 46% of the sample, which has 200,000 or so distinct CDR3 sequences, 64% seen once. General study results and limits: Statistical testing detected no significant gap in CD8+ Simpson's diversity between patients and controls. Patients had approximately 29 CD8+ CDR3 sequences in common with controls (the shared set).

About this clonotype itself: The target antigen is unknown.

The sequence was obtained from a human donor with severe aplastic anemia or a healthy control (not recorded which). The sample was sorted CD4+, CD8+, or CD8+CD57+ T cells (not recorded which) from PBMCs. V usage is TRBV7-8 and J usage is TRBJ2-1, with no clear D. In DNA form, the CDR3 reads TGTGCCAGCAGCTTCGCCGGTGCAGATACGCAGTTCTTC. Encoded protein: CASSFAGADTQFF.